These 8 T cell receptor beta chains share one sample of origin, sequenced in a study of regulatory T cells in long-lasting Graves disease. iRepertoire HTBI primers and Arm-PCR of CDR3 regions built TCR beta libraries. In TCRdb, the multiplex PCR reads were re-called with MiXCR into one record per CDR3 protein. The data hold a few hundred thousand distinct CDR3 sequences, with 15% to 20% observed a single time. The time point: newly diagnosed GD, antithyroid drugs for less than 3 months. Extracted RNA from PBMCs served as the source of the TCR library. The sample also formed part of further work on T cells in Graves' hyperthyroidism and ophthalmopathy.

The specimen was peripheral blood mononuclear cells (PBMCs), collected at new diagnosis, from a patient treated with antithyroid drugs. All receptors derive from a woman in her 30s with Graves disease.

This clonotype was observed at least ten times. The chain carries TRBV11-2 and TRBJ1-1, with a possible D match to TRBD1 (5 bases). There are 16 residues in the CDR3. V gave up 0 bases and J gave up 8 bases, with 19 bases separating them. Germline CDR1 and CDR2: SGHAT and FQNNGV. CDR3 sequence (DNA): TGTGCCAGCAGCTTAGACATTAGACAGAACAACAGAGAAGCTTTCTTT. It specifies CASSLDIRQNNREAFF.

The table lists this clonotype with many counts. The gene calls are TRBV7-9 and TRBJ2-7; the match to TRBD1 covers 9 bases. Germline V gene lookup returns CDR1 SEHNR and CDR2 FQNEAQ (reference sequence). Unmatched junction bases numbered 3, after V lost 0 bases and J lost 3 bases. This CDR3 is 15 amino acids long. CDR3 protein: CASSLARDRVYEQYF. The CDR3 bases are TGTGCCAGCAGCTTAGCTAGGGACAGGGTCTACGAGCAGTACTTC.

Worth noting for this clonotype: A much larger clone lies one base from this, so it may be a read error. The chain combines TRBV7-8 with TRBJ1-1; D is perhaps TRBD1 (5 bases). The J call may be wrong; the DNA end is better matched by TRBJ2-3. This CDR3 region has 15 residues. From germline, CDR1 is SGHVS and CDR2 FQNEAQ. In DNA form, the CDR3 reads TGTGCCAGCGGCTTGAGTGGCACAGGAACAGATACGCAGTATTTT. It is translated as CASGLSGTGTDTQYF.

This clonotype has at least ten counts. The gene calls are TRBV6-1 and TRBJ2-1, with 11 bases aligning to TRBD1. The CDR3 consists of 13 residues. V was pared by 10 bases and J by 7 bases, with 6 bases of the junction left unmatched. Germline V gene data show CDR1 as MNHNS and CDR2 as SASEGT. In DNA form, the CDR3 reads TGTGCCACTATGGGACAGGGGGTAAATGAGCAGTTCTTC. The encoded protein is CATMGQGVNEQFF.

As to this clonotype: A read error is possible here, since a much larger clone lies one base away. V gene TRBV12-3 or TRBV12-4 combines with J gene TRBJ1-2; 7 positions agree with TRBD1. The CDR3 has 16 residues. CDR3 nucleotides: TGTGCCAGCAGTTTCTCCGCACGTACAGGGGCTGATGGCTACGCCTTC. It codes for CASSFSARTGADGYAF.

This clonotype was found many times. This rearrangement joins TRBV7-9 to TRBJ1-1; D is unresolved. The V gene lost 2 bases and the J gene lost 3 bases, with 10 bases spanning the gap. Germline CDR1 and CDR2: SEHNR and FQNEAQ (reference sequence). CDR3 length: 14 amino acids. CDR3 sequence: CASSLLGPDTEAFF. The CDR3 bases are TGTGCCAGCAGCTTACTCGGTCCGGACACTGAAGCTTTCTTT.

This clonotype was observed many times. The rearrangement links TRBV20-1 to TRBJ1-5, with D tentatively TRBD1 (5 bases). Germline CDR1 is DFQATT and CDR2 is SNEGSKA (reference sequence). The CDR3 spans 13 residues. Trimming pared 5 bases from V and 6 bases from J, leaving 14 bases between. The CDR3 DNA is TGCAGTGCTGGCAGGGACGACGGTCAGCCCCAGCATTTT. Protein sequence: CSAGRDDGQPQHF.

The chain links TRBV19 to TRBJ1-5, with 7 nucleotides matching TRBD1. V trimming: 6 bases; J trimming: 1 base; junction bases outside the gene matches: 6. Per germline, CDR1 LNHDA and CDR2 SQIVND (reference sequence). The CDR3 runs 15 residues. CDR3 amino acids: CASSLQGFSNQPQHF. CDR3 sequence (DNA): TGTGCCAGTAGCTTACAGGGGTTCAGCAATCAGCCCCAGCATTTT.